A single sample gave rise to the 30 T cell receptor beta chains below, sequenced in a study of cytomegalovirus exposure and HLA in healthy donors. The PCR made use of 60 Vbeta and 13 Jbeta primers. Method: immunoSEQ multiplex PCR; TCRdb's copy keeps in-frame clones and lacks some. The data hold around 45,000 clones, with around 56% observed a single time. The specimen was PBMCs. These receptors were obtained from a man in his fifties or sixties in good health and CMV-seronegative.

The gene calls are TRBV7-8 and TRBJ2-7; 10 bases fit TRBD2. This CDR3 region has 15 residues. V lost 1 base to trimming and J lost 6 bases; unmatched junction nucleotides: 6. Germline V gives CDR1 SGHVS, CDR2 FQNEAQ. The CDR3 is CASSLVTSGAGEQYF. In DNA form, the CDR3 reads TGTGCCAGCAGCTTAGTAACTAGCGGGGCGGGCGAGCAGTACTTC.

In this sample, this clone turned up a few times. The chain employs TRBV5-1 and TRBJ1-2; 11 nucleotides match TRBD1. This CDR3 comprises 12 residues. CDR1 and CDR2 from the germline V gene are SGHRS and YFSETQ. The junction had 0 bases not matched to a gene; V was cut back by 3 bases and J by 8 bases. CDR3 DNA sequence: TGCGCCAGCAGCTGGACAGGGGGCGGCTACACCTTC. Its translation is CASSWTGGGYTF.

This rearrangement joins TRBV28 to TRBJ2-5; D possibly corresponds to TRBD2 (5 bases). Germline CDR1 and CDR2: MDHEN and SYDVKM. The length of the CDR3 is 14 residues. The germline V and J ends were trimmed by 7 bases and 1 base, with 13 bases remaining between them. Written as DNA, the CDR3 is TGTGCCAGCATCTTAAGAGGGCTCCAAGAGACCCAGTACTTC. Encoded protein: CASILRGLQETQYF.

The V and J genes are TRBV2 and TRBJ1-3; D uncertain. V lost 3 bases to trimming and J lost 4 bases, with 7 bases between them. Per germline, CDR1 SNHLY and CDR2 FYNNEI. The CDR3 is 13 amino acids. CDR3 DNA: TGTGCCAGCAGTGACGGGATGGGAAACACCATATATTTT. Translating gives CASSDGMGNTIYF.

This clone has a handful of counts. The V and J genes are TRBV9 and TRBJ2-1; D unresolved. The germline V gene has CDR1 SGDLS and CDR2 YYNGEE. This CDR3 has 14 amino acids. V shed 4 bases and J shed 3 bases, with 11 bases lying between them. The CDR3 region is CASSPSVGYNEQFF. In DNA, the CDR3 is TGTGCCAGCAGCCCCAGCGTGGGCTACAATGAGCAGTTCTTC.

This clone showed up just once. The chain combines TRBV5-1 with TRBJ2-3, with 8 positions matching TRBD2. Germline V CDR1 and CDR2: SGHRS, YFSETQ. After removal of 3 bases from V and 3 bases from J, the junction contained 6 bases not matched to a gene. CDR3 length: 15 amino acids. CDR3 region: CASSYIAGPTDTQYF. The CDR3, as DNA: TGCGCCAGCAGCTATATAGCGGGACCAACAGATACGCAGTATTTT.

The chain couples TRBV27 to TRBJ1-5, with TRBD1 matching 7 bases. The junction had 11 bases not matched to a gene; V was cut back by 6 bases and J by 6 bases. Germline CDR1 MNHEY, CDR2 SMNVEV (reference sequence). This CDR3 contains 15 residues. CDR3 in amino acids: CASRPGTADVQPQHF. In DNA form, the CDR3 reads TGTGCCAGCAGACCCGGGACAGCGGACGTTCAGCCCCAGCATTTT.

This clone has a single count. The chain joins TRBV5-4 to TRBJ2-6, with 11 bases fitting TRBD1. Germline values: CDR1 SGHNT, CDR2 YYREEE (reference sequence). The CDR3 is 17 residues long. Germline trimming cut 3 bases from V and 4 bases from J; bases unmatched to any gene: 6. CDR3 in amino acids: CASSSGQGARGANVLTF. CDR3 nucleotide sequence: TGTGCCAGCAGCTCTGGACAGGGGGCGAGGGGGGCCAACGTCCTGACTTTC.

This clone has just a few counts. The rearrangement uses TRBV28 and TRBJ2-7; possible D gene TRBD2, 5 bases. The CDR3 runs 12 residues. V gave up 1 base and J gave up 12 bases, with 13 bases separating them. CDR1 is MDHEN, CDR2 SYDVKM, per germline. CDR3 region: CASSLSEGALYF. The CDR3, as DNA: TGTGCCAGCAGTTTATCCGAGGGCGCTTTGTACTTC.

The genes are TRBV10-2 and TRBJ1-3, with D tentatively TRBD1 (5 bases). This CDR3 spans 13 amino acids. In germline, CDR1 is WSHSY, CDR2 SAAADI. V was pared by 10 bases and J by 0 bases, with 10 bases between. The CDR3 is CATVGGSGNTIYF. The CDR3 DNA follows: TGCGCCACCGTGGGGGGCTCTGGAAACACCATATATTTT.

As concerns this clone: The germline gene is not matched at one end of the junction; a read error may be the cause. The chain has TRBV4-1 and TRBJ1-3; TRBD1 aligns across 10 bases. The CDR3 has 15 residues. Germline CDR1 MGHRA, CDR2 YSYEKL. CDR3 DNA: TGCGCCAGCAGCCAAGATTGGACAGGGGGAAAGACCATATATTTT. This translates into CASSQDWTGGKTIYF.

The chain recombines TRBV5-8 with TRBJ2-3, with 9 bases aligning to TRBD2. Germline values: CDR1 SGHTS, CDR2 YDEGEE. J was trimmed by 0 bases and V by 0 bases; bases with no gene match: 5. This CDR3 spans 17 amino acids. The CDR3 DNA reads TGTGCCAGCAGCTTGGCGGTACTAGCGGGTAGCACAGATACGCAGTATTTT. It is translated as CASSLAVLAGSTDTQYF.

The V gene is TRBV5-6, the J gene TRBJ1-2, with D unresolved. This CDR3 comprises 13 residues. The germline CDR1 and CDR2 sequences are SGHDT and YYEEEE. Trimming took 1 base from V and 2 from J, leaving 6 bases between them. CDR3 loop: CASSLLENYGYTF. The CDR3 DNA is TGTGCCAGCAGCTTGTTAGAAAACTATGGCTACACCTTC.

The V and J genes are TRBV19 and TRBJ1-5; TRBD1 aligns across 9 bases. Germline V CDR1 and CDR2: LNHDA, SQIVND (reference sequence). V lost 6 bases to trimming and J lost 4 bases; unmatched junction nucleotides: 1. CDR3 size: 13 residues. In nucleotides, the CDR3 is TGTGCCAGTAGGGACAGGGGAAATCAGCCCCAGCATTTT. It yields the protein CASRDRGNQPQHF. Full variable domain (outside the CDR3, taken from reference TRBV19 and TRBJ1-5): DGGITQSPKYLFRKEGQNVTLSCEQNLNHDAMYWYRQDPGQGLRLIYYSQIVNDFQKGDIAEGYSVSREKKESFPLTVTSAQKNPTAFYLCASRDRGNQPQHFGDGTRLSIL.

The chain carries TRBV4-1 and TRBJ2-7; TRBD1 matches at 8 bases. The CDR3 contains 16 residues. The germline V gene encodes CDR1 MGHRA and CDR2 YSYEKL. Trimming took 2 bases from V and 2 from J; bases not matched to a gene: 8. CDR3: CASSQFTGGTPYEQYF. The CDR3 DNA reads TGCGCCAGCAGCCAATTCACAGGGGGAACCCCCTACGAGCAGTACTTC.

J is TRBJ1-1 and V is TRBV6-5, with 8 bases lining up with TRBD1. The V gene end was trimmed by 2 bases and the J gene end by 2 bases; junction bases not matched to a gene: 4. The germline CDR1 and CDR2 sequences are MNHEY and SVGAGI. The CDR3 is 15 residues long. The CDR3 loop is CASSYTGQGNTEAFF. CDR3 nucleotides: TGTGCCAGCAGTTACACAGGACAGGGAAACACTGAAGCTTTCTTT.

This clone was seen only a few times. V and J are TRBV30 and TRBJ1-2; 9 bases map to TRBD1. Germline V lookup: CDR1 GTSNPN, CDR2 SVGIG (reference sequence). CDR3 size: 14 residues. The trim removed 2 bases at V and 5 bases at J, leaving 6 bases unmatched. DNA for the CDR3: TGTGCCTGGAGTCGGGACAGGGCCTTTTATGGCTACACCTTC. Encoded protein: CAWSRDRAFYGYTF.

This clone has only a few counts. The V call is TRBV5-1, the J call TRBJ1-5; 7 bases fit TRBD1. The CDR3 has 13 amino acids. Trimming at V came to 0 bases and at J to 6 bases, leaving 0 bases not matched to a gene. The germline V gene has CDR1 SGHRS and CDR2 YFSETQ. The CDR3 DNA reads TGCGCCAGCAGCTTGGAGGGGGCTCAGCCCCAGCATTTT. Protein sequence: CASSLEGAQPQHF.

This chain joins TRBV30 and TRBJ2-1; D unclear. This CDR3 comprises 14 residues. The V gene lost 2 bases and the J gene lost 0 bases, with 8 bases spanning the gap. Germline V CDR1 and CDR2: GTSNPN, SVGIG (reference sequence). Here the CDR3 reads CAWSTSDSYNEQFF. The CDR3 nucleotides read TGTGCCTGGAGTACCAGCGACTCCTACAATGAGCAGTTCTTC.

This clone was seen a handful of times. This sequence joins TRBV19 and TRBJ2-7, with 8 bases that match TRBD2. The germline V gene has CDR1 LNHDA and CDR2 SQIVND (reference sequence). The ends lost 1 base at V and 3 bases at J; junction bases unmatched: 5. The CDR3 extends over 15 amino acids. The CDR3 bases are TGTGCCAGTAGTATAGGGTGGAGCGGGAGCTACGAGCAGTACTTC. Protein product: CASSIGWSGSYEQYF. The entire variable domain, with the rest obtained from reference TRBV19 and TRBJ2-7, is as follows: DGGITQSPKYLFRKEGQNVTLSCEQNLNHDAMYWYRQDPGQGLRLIYYSQIVNDFQKGDIAEGYSVSREKKESFPLTVTSAQKNPTAFYLCASSIGWSGSYEQYFGPGTRLTVT.

The chain has TRBV5-1 and TRBJ2-2; D remains unclear. V shed 2 bases and J shed 6 bases, with 8 bases lying between them. This CDR3 comprises 13 residues. From germline, CDR1 is SGHRS and CDR2 YFSETQ. This chain's CDR3 is CASSFSEPGELFF. CDR3 DNA: TGCGCCAGCAGCTTCTCGGAGCCCGGGGAGCTGTTTTTT.

The chain is built from TRBV15 and TRBJ2-6; TRBD2 might be the D (5 bases). The CDR3 totals 14 residues. Per the germline V gene, CDR1 is LNHNV and CDR2 is YYDKDF (reference sequence). V lost 1 base, J lost 4 bases, and 5 bases lay in between. CDR3 region: CATSRGGGANVLTF. Here the CDR3 DNA reads TGTGCCACCAGCAGAGGCGGGGGGGCCAACGTCCTGACTTTC.

This sequence joins TRBV7-2 and TRBJ1-1; D possibly corresponds to TRBD1 (5 bases). Trimming pared 5 bases from V and 6 bases from J, leaving 19 bases between. This CDR3 is 15 amino acids long. Germline V lookup: CDR1 SGHTA, CDR2 FQGNSA. The CDR3 DNA reads as TGTGCCAGCAGCCCACCTGGAGGGGTGGGGGCTGAAGCTTTCTTT. Its protein is CASSPPGGVGAEAFF.

This clone was detected only once. The chain carries TRBV27 and TRBJ2-5; D remains unclear. With 6 bases removed from V and 4 bases from J, the gap between germline ends came to 18 bases. Germline V gene lookup returns CDR1 MNHEY and CDR2 SMNVEV (reference sequence). This CDR3 comprises 15 residues. CDR3 loop: CASSLVATRRETQYF. The CDR3 DNA reads TGTGCCAGCAGCCTAGTTGCGACCCGCCGAGAGACCCAGTACTTC.

The V call is TRBV6-5, the J call TRBJ1-1; 11 bases are a match to TRBD1. The CDR3 covers 13 residues. The V gene end was trimmed by 6 bases and the J gene end by 6 bases; junction bases not matched to a gene: 3. Per the germline V gene, CDR1 is MNHEY and CDR2 is SVGAGI. CDR3: CASRGQGEPEAFF. CDR3 DNA: TGTGCCAGCAGGGGACAGGGGGAGCCTGAAGCTTTCTTT.

For the CDR3, the DNA is TGTGCCAGTCGGACGACAGGGGCGGGATCCGAGCAGTACTTC. Translation: CASRTTGAGSEQYF. The rearrangement joins TRBV19 to TRBJ2-5; TRBD1 agrees at 8 bases. The J call could be wrong; TRBJ2-7 is a better fit for the DNA end. The CDR3 has 14 amino acids. Germline V gene lookup returns CDR1 LNHDA and CDR2 SQIVND (reference sequence).

There are a few counts of this clone. The gene calls are TRBV5-1 and TRBJ2-7, with D maybe TRBD1 (7 bases). Germline CDR1 is SGHRS and CDR2 is YFSETQ. This CDR3 is built from 15 residues. Trimming took 4 bases from V and 5 from J, leaving 19 bases between them. CDR3 nucleotide sequence: TGCGCCAGCAGCATTCAGGGGGGCGGGAACCACGAGCAGTACTTC. This translates into CASSIQGGGNHEQYF.

This clone was seen more than once but under ten times. In DNA, the CDR3 is TGCAGCATCCCGCCAGGGGAGGGGACCCAGTACTTC. As protein: CSIPPGEGTQYF. The chain recombines TRBV29-1 with TRBJ2-5, with D possibly TRBD2 on 7 matching bases. CDR3 length: 12 residues. Trimming cost V 8 bases and J 7 bases, with 17 bases left between them. Per the germline V gene, CDR1 is SQVTM and CDR2 is ANQGSEA.

The V and J genes are TRBV27 and TRBJ2-7; D is undetermined. CDR1 MNHEY and CDR2 SMNVEV come from the germline V gene (reference sequence). The CDR3 loop spans 12 amino acids. The germline V and J ends were trimmed by 5 bases and 0 bases, with 5 bases remaining between them. The CDR3 loop reads CASSQNSYEQYF. The CDR3 DNA is TGTGCCAGCAGTCAAAACTCCTACGAGCAGTACTTC.

J is TRBJ1-3 and V is TRBV30, with D perhaps TRBD1 (5 bases). The CDR3 runs 14 residues. Trimming stripped 5 bases from V and 0 bases from J, with 11 bases between. Germline values: CDR1 GTSNPN, CDR2 SVGIG (reference sequence). Here the CDR3 reads CAWARAFSGNTIYF. The CDR3 region has the DNA TGTGCCTGGGCCAGGGCCTTCTCTGGAAACACCATATATTTT. Filled out from reference TRBV30 and TRBJ1-3, the complete variable domain reads SQTIHQWPATLVQPVGSPLSLECTVEGTSNPNLYWYRQAAGRGLQLLFYSVGIGQISSEVPQNLSASRPQDRQFILSSKKLLLSDSGFYLCAWARAFSGNTIYFGEGSWLTVV.